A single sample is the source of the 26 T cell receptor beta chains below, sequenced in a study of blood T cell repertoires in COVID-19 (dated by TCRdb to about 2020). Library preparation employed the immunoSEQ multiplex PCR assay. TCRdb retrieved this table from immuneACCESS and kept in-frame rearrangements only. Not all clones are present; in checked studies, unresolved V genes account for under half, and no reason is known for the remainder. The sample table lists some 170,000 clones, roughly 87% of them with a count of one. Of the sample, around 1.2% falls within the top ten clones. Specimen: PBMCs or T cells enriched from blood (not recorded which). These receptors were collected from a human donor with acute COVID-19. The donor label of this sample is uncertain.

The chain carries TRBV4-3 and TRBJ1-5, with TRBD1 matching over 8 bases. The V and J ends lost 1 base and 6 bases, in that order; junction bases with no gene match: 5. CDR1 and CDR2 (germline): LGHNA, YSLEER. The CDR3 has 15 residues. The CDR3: CASSQGWTGTQPQHF. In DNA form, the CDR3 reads TGCGCCAGCAGCCAAGGATGGACAGGGACTCAGCCCCAGCATTTT.

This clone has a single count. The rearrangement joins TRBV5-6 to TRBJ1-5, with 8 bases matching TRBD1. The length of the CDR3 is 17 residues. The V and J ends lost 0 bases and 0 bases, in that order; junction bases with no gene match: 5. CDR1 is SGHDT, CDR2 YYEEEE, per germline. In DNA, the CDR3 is TGTGCCAGCAGCTTGGGCGGGACAGGATATAGCAATCAGCCCCAGCATTTT. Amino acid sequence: CASSLGGTGYSNQPQHF.

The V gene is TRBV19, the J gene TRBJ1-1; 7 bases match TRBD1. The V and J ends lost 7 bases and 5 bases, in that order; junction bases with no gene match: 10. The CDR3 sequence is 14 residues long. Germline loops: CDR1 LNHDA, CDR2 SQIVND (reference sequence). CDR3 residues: CASTQGGGPTEAFF. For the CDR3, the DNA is TGTGCCAGTACCCAAGGGGGCGGGCCGACTGAAGCTTTCTTT. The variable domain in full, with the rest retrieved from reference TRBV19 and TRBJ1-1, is DGGITQSPKYLFRKEGQNVTLSCEQNLNHDAMYWYRQDPGQGLRLIYYSQIVNDFQKGDIAEGYSVSREKKESFPLTVTSAQKNPTAFYLCASTQGGGPTEAFFGQGTRLTVV.

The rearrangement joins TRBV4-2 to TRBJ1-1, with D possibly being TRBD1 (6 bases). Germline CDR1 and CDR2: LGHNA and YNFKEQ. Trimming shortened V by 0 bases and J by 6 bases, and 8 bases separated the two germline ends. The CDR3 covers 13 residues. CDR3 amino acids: CASSQEGAAEAFF. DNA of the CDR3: TGTGCCAGCAGCCAAGAGGGGGCAGCTGAAGCTTTCTTT.

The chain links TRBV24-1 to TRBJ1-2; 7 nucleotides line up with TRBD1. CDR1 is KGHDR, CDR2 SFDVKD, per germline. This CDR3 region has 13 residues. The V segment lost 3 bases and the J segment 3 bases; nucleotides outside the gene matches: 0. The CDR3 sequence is CATSDTGDYGYTF. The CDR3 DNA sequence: TGTGCCACCAGTGATACAGGGGACTATGGCTACACCTTC.

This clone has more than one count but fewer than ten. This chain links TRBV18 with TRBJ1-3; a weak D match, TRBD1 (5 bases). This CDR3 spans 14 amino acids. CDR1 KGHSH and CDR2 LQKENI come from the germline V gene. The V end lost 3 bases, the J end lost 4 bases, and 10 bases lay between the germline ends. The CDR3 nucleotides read TGTGCCAGCTCACCTCAGGGCGCGGGAAACACCATATATTTT. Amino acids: CASSPQGAGNTIYF.

The CDR3 coding sequence is TGTGCCAGCAGCGTAGGGACTCAAGCCTACGAGCAGTACTTC. As protein: CASSVGTQAYEQYF. The chain employs TRBV9 and TRBJ2-7; D is possibly TRBD2 (5 bases). CDR1 and CDR2 (germline): SGDLS, YYNGEE. The length of the CDR3 is 14 residues. Trimming took 0 bases from V and 2 from J, leaving 9 bases between them.

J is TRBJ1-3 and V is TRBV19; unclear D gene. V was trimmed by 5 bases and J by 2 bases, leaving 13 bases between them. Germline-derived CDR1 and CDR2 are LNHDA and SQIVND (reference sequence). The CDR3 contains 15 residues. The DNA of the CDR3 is TGTGCCAGTAGTCCCTTTTGGCAAGCTGGAAACACCATATATTTT. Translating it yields CASSPFWQAGNTIYF.

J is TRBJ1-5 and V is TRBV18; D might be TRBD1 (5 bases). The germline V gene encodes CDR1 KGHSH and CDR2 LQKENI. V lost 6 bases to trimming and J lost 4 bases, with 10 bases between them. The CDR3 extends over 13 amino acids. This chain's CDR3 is CASSPQGNQPQHF. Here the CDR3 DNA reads TGTGCCAGCTCGCCCCAGGGAAATCAGCCCCAGCATTTT. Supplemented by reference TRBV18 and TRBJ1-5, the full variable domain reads NAGVMQNPRHLVRRRGQEARLRCSPMKGHSHVYWYRQLPEEGLKFMVYLQKENIIDESGMPKERFSAEFPKEGPSILRIQQVVRGDSAAYFCASSPQGNQPQHFGDGTRLSIL.

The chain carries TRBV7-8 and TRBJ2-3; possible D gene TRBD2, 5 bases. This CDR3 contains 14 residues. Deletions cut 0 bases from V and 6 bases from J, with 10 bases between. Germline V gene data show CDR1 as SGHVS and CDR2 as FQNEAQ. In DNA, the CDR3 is TGTGCCAGCAGCTTAGCGGAGGACGGTGATACGCAGTATTTT. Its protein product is CASSLAEDGDTQYF.

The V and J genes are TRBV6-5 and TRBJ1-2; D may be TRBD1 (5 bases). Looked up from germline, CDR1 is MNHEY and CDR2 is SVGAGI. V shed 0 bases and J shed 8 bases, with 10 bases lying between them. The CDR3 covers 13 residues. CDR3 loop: CASSYSGLKGYTF. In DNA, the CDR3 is TGTGCCAGCAGTTACTCGGGACTTAAGGGCTACACCTTC.

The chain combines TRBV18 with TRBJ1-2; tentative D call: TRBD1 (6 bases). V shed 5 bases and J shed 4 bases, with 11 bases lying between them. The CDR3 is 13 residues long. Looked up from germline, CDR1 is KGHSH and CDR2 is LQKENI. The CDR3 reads CASSGGAGYGYTF. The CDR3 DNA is TGTGCCAGCTCAGGGGGCGCGGGCTATGGCTACACCTTC.

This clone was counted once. The CDR3 region has the DNA TGCAGTGCCACAGGGGGCTATGGCTACACCTTC. Its protein product is CSATGGYGYTF. This chain uses TRBV20-1 with TRBJ1-2, with TRBD1 matching over 8 bases. Germline CDR1 reads DFQATT; CDR2 reads SNEGSKA (reference sequence). Trimming took 6 bases from V and 4 from J; bases not matched to a gene: 1. This CDR3 has 11 residues.

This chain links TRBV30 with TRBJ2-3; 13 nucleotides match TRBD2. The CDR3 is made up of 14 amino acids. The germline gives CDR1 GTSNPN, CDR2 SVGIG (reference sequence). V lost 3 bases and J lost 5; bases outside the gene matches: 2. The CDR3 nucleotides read TGTGCCTGGAGACTAGCGGGGGGGCGAGATACGCAGTATTTT. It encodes CAWRLAGGRDTQYF.

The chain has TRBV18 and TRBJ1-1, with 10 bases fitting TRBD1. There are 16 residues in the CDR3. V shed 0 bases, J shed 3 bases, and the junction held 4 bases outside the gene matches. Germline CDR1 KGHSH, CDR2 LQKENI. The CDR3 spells CASSPPRQGADTEAFF. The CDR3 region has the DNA TGTGCCAGCTCACCACCGCGACAGGGGGCTGACACTGAAGCTTTCTTT.

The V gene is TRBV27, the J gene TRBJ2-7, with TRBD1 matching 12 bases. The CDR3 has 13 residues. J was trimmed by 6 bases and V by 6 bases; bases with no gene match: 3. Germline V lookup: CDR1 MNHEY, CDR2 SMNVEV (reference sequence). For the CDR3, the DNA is TGTGCCAGCAGGGGACAGGGGGCCGGCGAGCAGTACTTC. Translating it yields CASRGQGAGEQYF.

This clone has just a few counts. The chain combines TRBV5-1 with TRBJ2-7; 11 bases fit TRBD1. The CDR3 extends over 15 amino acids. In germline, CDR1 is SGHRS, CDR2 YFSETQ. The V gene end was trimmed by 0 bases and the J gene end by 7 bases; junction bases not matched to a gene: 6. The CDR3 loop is CASSLEGQGAIEQYF. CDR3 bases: TGCGCCAGCAGCTTGGAAGGACAGGGGGCGATTGAGCAGTACTTC.

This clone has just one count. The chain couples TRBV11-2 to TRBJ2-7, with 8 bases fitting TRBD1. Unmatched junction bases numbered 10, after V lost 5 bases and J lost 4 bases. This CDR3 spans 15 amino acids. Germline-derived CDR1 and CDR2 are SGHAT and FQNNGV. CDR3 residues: CASSLQGEPHYEQYF. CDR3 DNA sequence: TGTGCCAGCAGCCTACAGGGGGAACCCCATTACGAGCAGTACTTC.

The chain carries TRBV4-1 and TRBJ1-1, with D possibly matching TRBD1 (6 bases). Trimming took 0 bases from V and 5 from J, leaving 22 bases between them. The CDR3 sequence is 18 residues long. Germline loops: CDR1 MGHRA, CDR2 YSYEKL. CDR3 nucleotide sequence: TGCGCCAGCAGCCAAGATAGGAACAGGGTAGGGCCGAGGACTGAAGCTTTCTTT. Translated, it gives CASSQDRNRVGPRTEAFF.

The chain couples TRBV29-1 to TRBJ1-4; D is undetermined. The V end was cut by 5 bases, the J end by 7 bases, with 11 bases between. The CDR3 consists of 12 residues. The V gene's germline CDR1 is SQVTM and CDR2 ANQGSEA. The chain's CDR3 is CSVSYRGEKLFF. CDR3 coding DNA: TGCAGCGTTTCCTATCGAGGTGAAAAACTGTTTTTT.

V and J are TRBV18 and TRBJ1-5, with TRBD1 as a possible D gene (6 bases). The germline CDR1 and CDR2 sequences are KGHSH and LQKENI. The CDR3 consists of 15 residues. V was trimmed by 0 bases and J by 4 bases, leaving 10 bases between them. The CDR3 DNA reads TGTGCCAGCTCACCACCGGGACATATAAATCAGCCCCAGCATTTT. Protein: CASSPPGHINQPQHF.

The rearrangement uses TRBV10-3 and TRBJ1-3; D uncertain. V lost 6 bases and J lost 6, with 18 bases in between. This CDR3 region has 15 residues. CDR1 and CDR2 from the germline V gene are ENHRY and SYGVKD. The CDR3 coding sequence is TGTGCCATCAGCCTAAAACGGAGCCGTAAAAACACCATATATTTT. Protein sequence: CAISLKRSRKNTIYF.

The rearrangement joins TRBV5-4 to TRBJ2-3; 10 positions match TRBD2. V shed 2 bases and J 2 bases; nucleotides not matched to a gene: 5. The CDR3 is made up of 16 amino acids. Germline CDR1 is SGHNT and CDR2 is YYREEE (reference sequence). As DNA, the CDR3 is TGTGCCAGCAGCTTACCTAGCGGGGGCCCCACAGATACGCAGTATTTT. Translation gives CASSLPSGGPTDTQYF.

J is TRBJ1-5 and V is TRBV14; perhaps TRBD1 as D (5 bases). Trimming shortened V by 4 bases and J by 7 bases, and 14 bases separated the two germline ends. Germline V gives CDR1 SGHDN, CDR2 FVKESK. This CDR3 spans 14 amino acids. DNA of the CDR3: TGTGCCAGCAGCCGGGCAGGGATGGAACAGCCCCAGCATTTT. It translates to CASSRAGMEQPQHF.

The CDR3 coding sequence is TGTGCCAGCAGCTATGTTACACTGAGGGGGCCCAGCACTGAAGCTTTCTTT. This translates into CASSYVTLRGPSTEAFF. The chain joins TRBV7-9 to TRBJ1-1, with 7 nucleotides matching TRBD1. This CDR3 region has 17 residues. Germline V gene lookup returns CDR1 SEHNR and CDR2 FQNEAQ (reference sequence). The junction had 15 bases not matched to a gene; V was cut back by 4 bases and J by 4 bases.

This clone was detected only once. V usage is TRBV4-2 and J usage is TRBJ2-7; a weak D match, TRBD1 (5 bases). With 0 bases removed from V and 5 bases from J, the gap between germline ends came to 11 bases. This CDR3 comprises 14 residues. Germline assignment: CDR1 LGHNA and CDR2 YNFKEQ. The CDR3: CASSQEGPGNEQYF. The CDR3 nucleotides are TGTGCCAGCAGCCAAGAGGGCCCAGGGAACGAGCAGTACTTC.